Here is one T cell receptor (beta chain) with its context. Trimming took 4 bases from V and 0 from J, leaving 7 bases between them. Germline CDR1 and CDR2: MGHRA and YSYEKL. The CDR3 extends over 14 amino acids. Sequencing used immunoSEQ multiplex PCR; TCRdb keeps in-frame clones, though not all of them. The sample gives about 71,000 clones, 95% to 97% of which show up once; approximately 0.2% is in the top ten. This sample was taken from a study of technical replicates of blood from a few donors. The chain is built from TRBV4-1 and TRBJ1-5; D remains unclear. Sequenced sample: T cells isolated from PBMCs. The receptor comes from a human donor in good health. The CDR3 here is CASSPAGSNQPQHF. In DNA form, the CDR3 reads TGCGCCAGCAGCCCGGCGGGTAGCAATCAGCCCCAGCATTTT.